The 16 T cell receptor beta chains below come from one sample, sequenced in a study of CD8 T cells in Susac syndrome. Random hexamers were used to reverse transcribe the RNA input (about 0.5 to 1 ug). One entry per CDR3 protein, called by TCRdb with MiXCR from the immunoSEQ multiplex PCR reads. The sample holds 400,000 or so distinct CDR3 sequences; about 85% are singletons and the top ten take 0.12%. Sample: CD8+ T cells from PBMCs. Receptors were obtained from a human donor with multiple sclerosis.

This clonotype has only one observation. This chain uses TRBV30 with TRBJ1-1; D gene ambiguous. In germline, CDR1 is GTSNPN, CDR2 SVGIG (reference sequence). The CDR3 contains 12 residues. Trimming removed 0 bases at V and 4 bases at J, with 6 bases between. The CDR3 reads CAWSVSITEAFF. CDR3 coding DNA: TGTGCCTGGAGTGTCTCCATCACTGAAGCTTTCTTT.

The chain is built from TRBV13 and TRBJ2-7; D is unclear. V was pared by 3 bases and J by 4 bases, with 13 bases between. CDR3 length: 14 residues. Germline CDR1 reads PRHDT; CDR2 reads FYEKMQ (reference sequence). The CDR3 bases are TGTGCCAGCAGCTTTAAGGGTACGGGTTACGAGCAGTACTTC. Protein product: CASSFKGTGYEQYF.

The CDR3 loop reads CASSFTSGSGEQYF. CDR3 bases: TGTGCCAGCAGTTTTACTAGCGGGAGCGGCGAGCAGTACTTC. V gene TRBV12-3 or TRBV12-4 combines with J gene TRBJ2-7; 11 positions agree with TRBD2. V lost 3 bases to trimming and J lost 6 bases; unmatched junction nucleotides: 4. The CDR3 is 14 amino acids.

V is TRBV19 and J is TRBJ1-1; TRBD1 is a possible D gene (6 bases). Germline V gene lookup returns CDR1 LNHDA and CDR2 SQIVND (reference sequence). This CDR3 is 17 amino acids long. Deletions cut 1 base from V and 5 bases from J, with 20 bases between. In nucleotides, the CDR3 is TGTGCCAGTAGTATAGGACTAATTGAGGGGGTCCGGACTGAAGCTTTCTTT. Amino acid sequence: CASSIGLIEGVRTEAFF.

J is TRBJ2-7 and V is TRBV27; a possible D gene is TRBD2 (6 bases). From germline, CDR1 is MNHEY and CDR2 SMNVEV (reference sequence). This CDR3 comprises 13 residues. V was pared by 3 bases and J by 5 bases, with 11 bases between. The chain's CDR3 is CASSFGGVHEQYF. CDR3 in DNA: TGTGCCAGCAGTTTCGGGGGAGTCCACGAGCAGTACTTC.

The rearrangement links TRBV29-1 to TRBJ1-1, with D possibly matching TRBD1 (6 bases). V shed 7 bases and J shed 2 bases, with 11 bases lying between them. Per the germline V gene, CDR1 is SQVTM and CDR2 is ANQGSEA. The CDR3 consists of 12 residues. This CDR3 is CSGGHQNTEAFF. DNA for the CDR3: TGCAGCGGGGGACACCAAAACACTGAAGCTTTCTTT. Combining the CDR3 with reference TRBV29-1 and TRBJ1-1 gives the whole variable domain SAVISQKPSRDICQRGTSLTIQCQVDSQVTMMFWYRQQPGQSLTLIATANQGSEATYESGFVIDKFPISRPNLTFSTLTVSNMSPEDSSIYLCSGGHQNTEAFFGQGTRLTVV.

The rearrangement links TRBV10-1 to TRBJ1-1; D is unresolved. Trimming stripped 4 bases from V and 1 base from J, with 7 bases between. The CDR3 spans 13 residues. Germline CDR1 reads WNHNN; CDR2 reads SYGVQD (reference sequence). CDR3 residues: CASSGRPNTEAFF. The CDR3 region has the DNA TGCGCCAGCAGTGGCAGGCCGAACACTGAAGCTTTCTTT.

This chain connects TRBV6-5 to TRBJ2-3; a possible D gene is TRBD1 (5 bases). Trimming left V 2 bases short and J 6 bases short, with 12 bases between. The CDR3 spans 14 residues. Per germline, CDR1 MNHEY and CDR2 SVGAGI. CDR3 amino acids: CASSYGAGPDTQYF. The DNA of the CDR3 is TGTGCCAGCAGTTACGGGGCAGGGCCTGATACGCAGTATTTT.

The rearrangement uses TRBV27 and TRBJ1-1; no firm D call. Germline V lookup: CDR1 MNHEY, CDR2 SMNVEV (reference sequence). The CDR3 has 13 amino acids. The ends were cut back, 3 bases at V and 4 bases at J, with 9 bases in the middle. CDR3 amino acids: CASSLSTRTEAFF. The CDR3, as DNA: TGTGCCAGCAGTTTGTCCACGCGCACTGAAGCTTTCTTT.

The V call is TRBV6-5, the J call TRBJ1-1; the D is unclear. The germline CDR1 and CDR2 sequences are MNHEY and SVGAGI. The V end lost 5 bases, the J end lost 1 base, and 14 bases lay between the germline ends. The length of the CDR3 is 15 residues. The DNA for the CDR3 is TGTGCCAGCAGTCCATACCGTACACAGAACACTGAAGCTTTCTTT. Encoded protein: CASSPYRTQNTEAFF.

This clonotype appeared a few times. The rearrangement joins TRBV20-1 to TRBJ2-7; D not certain. This CDR3 is built from 13 residues. Germline loops: CDR1 DFQATT, CDR2 SNEGSKA (reference sequence). Deletions cut 3 bases from V and 2 bases from J, with 11 bases between. CDR3 residues: CSARGAATYEQYF. The CDR3 DNA sequence: TGCAGTGCTAGGGGTGCAGCAACCTACGAGCAGTACTTC.

This chain connects TRBV20-1 to TRBJ2-7; D ambiguous. The CDR3 extends over 15 amino acids. V was shortened by 6 bases and J by 0 bases, with 18 bases between the two germline ends. Per germline, CDR1 DFQATT and CDR2 SNEGSKA (reference sequence). The CDR3 loop is CSANFGRRSSYEQYF. The CDR3 nucleotides read TGCAGTGCCAACTTTGGGCGGAGAAGCTCCTACGAGCAGTACTTC.

This sequence joins TRBV27 and TRBJ2-1, with TRBD1 identical over 9 bases. V was clipped by 4 bases and J by 9 bases; unmatched bases: 13. The germline gives CDR1 MNHEY, CDR2 SMNVEV (reference sequence). The CDR3 loop spans 16 amino acids. The CDR3 DNA reads TGTGCCAGCAGTTCAGGCCGGGGACAGGGTTTTAGTGAGCAGTTCTTC. This gives the protein CASSSGRGQGFSEQFF.

This sequence joins TRBV6-6 and TRBJ1-1; 7 bases are shared with TRBD1. Trimming removed 2 bases from V and 0 bases from J; junction bases left unmatched: 0. CDR1 is MNHNY, CDR2 SVGAGI, per germline (reference sequence). The CDR3 loop spans 14 amino acids. Here the CDR3 reads CASSYGTVNTEAFF. The CDR3 coding sequence is TGTGCCAGCAGTTACGGGACAGTGAACACTGAAGCTTTCTTT.

There are a few counts of this clonotype. The chain links TRBV7-9 to TRBJ2-5, with D possibly TRBD1 on 6 matching bases. Per germline, CDR1 SEHNR and CDR2 FQNEAQ (reference sequence). V was cut by 4 bases and J by 5 bases, with 23 bases left in between. The CDR3 contains 17 residues. CDR3 amino acids: CASSSRWYRDEAETQYF. The CDR3 region has the DNA TGTGCCAGCAGCTCCCGATGGTACAGGGATGAAGCTGAGACCCAGTACTTC.

The chain recombines TRBV7-9 with TRBJ1-1; no definite D call. The CDR3 runs 14 residues. Germline-derived CDR1 and CDR2 are SEHNR and FQNEAQ (reference sequence). The ends were cut back, 3 bases at V and 4 bases at J, with 12 bases in the middle. CDR3 DNA: TGTGCCAGCAGCTTCGTCCAGCCCTTCACTGAAGCTTTCTTT. Its translation: CASSFVQPFTEAFF.